Included here is one T cell receptor beta chain sequence, with context. The data are from a study of T cell changes during pregnancy in multiple sclerosis. V dropped 4 bases and J dropped 2; count of bases not matched to a gene: 2. This CDR3 has 14 amino acids. The germline V gene encodes CDR1 LNHDA and CDR2 SQIVND (reference sequence). The protocol was immunoSEQ multiplex PCR, while the TCRdb copy is restricted to in-frame clones and leaves out a portion. The table shows about 59,000 clones, with over 85% occurring only once. The sequencing here drew on CD4+ T cells from peripheral blood mononuclear cells, taken before pregnancy. This sequence was found in a female donor with multiple sclerosis, enrolled in a pregnancy study. The chain recombines TRBV19 with TRBJ2-5; 9 nucleotides line up with TRBD1. The CDR3 loop reads CASSRGQGQETQYF. In nucleotides, the CDR3 is TGTGCCAGTAGTAGAGGACAGGGGCAAGAGACCCAGTACTTC.